The 3 T cell receptor beta chains below all came from one sample that was sequenced in a study of T cells in Graves' hyperthyroidism and ophthalmopathy (dated by TCRdb to about 2019). Preparation of the library involved multiplex PCR. Sequenced on an Illumina HiSeq 2000. Amplification of TCR beta CDR3 regions was carried out from RNA transcripts. For the first round of RT-PCR on the TCR CDR3, the HTBI primer set was used together with the Qiagen OneStep RT-PCR kit. Clones were called with MiXCR by TCRdb after fastp trimmed the public reads at Q25, and only in-frame beta chains were retained. Identical CDR3 protein sequences are pooled into one entry, listed with their most common genes and DNA. Counted in this sample were roughly 800,000 distinct CDR3 sequences; around 39% of them appeared once. Approximately 10% of the sample lies in the top ten. Sequences were obtained from blood. The receptors originated from a man aged 18 to 29 with Graves' hyperthyroidism.

A remark on this clonotype: With a much larger clone just one base away, this may be a read error. The CDR3 nucleotides read TGCCGTGCGGACGGACGGAGGTTGGGGACCCAGTACTTC. This sequence encodes CRADGRRLGTQYF. The chain links TRBV20-1 to TRBJ2-5; D is perhaps TRBD2 (5 bases). The length of the CDR3 is 13 residues. Per the germline V gene, CDR1 is DFQATT and CDR2 is SNEGSKA (reference sequence).

The chain joins TRBV10-2 to TRBJ2-7, with D uncertain. CDR1 WSHSY and CDR2 SAAADI come from the germline V gene. V dropped 5 bases and J dropped 3 bases, with 20 bases sitting between them. The CDR3 extends over 16 amino acids. CDR3 DNA: TGCGCCAGCAGTCCCCTGACCGGGCCACAGAGCTACGAGCAGTACTTC. The encoded protein is CASSPLTGPQSYEQYF.

The V and J genes are TRBV20-1 and TRBJ1-5; D is unresolved. Germline lookup yields CDR1 DFQATT and CDR2 SNEGSKA (reference sequence). CDR3 size: 15 residues. Trimming shortened V by 4 bases and J by 0 bases, and 13 bases separated the two germline ends. The CDR3 is CSAIDPFYSNQPQHF. In DNA, the CDR3 is TGCAGTGCTATTGACCCATTCTATAGCAATCAGCCCCAGCATTTT.